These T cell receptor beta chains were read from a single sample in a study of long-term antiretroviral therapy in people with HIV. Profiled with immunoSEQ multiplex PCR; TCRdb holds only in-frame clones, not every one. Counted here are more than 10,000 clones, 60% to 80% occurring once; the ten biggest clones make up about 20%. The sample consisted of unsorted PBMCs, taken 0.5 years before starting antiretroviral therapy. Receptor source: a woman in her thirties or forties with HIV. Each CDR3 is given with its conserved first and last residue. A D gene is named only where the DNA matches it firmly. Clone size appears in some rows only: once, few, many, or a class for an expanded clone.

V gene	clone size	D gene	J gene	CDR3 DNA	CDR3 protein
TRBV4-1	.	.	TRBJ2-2	TGCGCCAGCAGCCAAAAACAGGGAGACACCGGGGAGCTGTTTTTT	CASSQKQGDTGELFF
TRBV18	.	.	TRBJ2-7	TGTGCCAGCTCACCATATCAAGGCTACGAGCAGTACTTC	CASSPYQGYEQYF
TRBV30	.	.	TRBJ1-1	TGTGCCTGGAGTGAAGAACCCACTGAAGCTTTCTTT	CAWSEEPTEAFF
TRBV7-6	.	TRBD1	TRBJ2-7	TGTGCCAGCAGCTTAGCAGGGGGCTCTTCCTACGAGCAGTACTTC	CASSLAGGSSYEQYF
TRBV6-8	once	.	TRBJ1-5	TGTGCCTCAACAGGGACGGGCAGCAATCAGCCCCAGCATTTT	CASTGTGSNQPQHF
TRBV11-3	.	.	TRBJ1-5	TGTGCCAGCAGCGTTGACAGGCGCCAGCCCCAGCATTTT	CASSVDRRQPQHF
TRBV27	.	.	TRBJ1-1	TGTGCCAGCAGTTTCCAGGGTGGAACTGAAGCTTTCTTT	CASSFQGGTEAFF
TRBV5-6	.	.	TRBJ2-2	TGTGCCAGCAGCTTGGATAACCGGGACACTAACACCGGGGAGCTGTTTTTT	CASSLDNRDTNTGELFF
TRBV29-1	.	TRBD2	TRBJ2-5	TGCAGCGTGGAAGGACTAGCGGGAGGGCCTGAGACCCAGTACTTC	CSVEGLAGGPETQYF
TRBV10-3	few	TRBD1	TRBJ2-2	TGTGCCATCAGTGAGGGGACAGGGCCCGGGGAGCTGTTTTTT	CAISEGTGPGELFF
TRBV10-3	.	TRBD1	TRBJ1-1	TGTGCCATCAGTTCAGACAGGGGTAACACTGAAGCTTTCTTT	CAISSDRGNTEAFF
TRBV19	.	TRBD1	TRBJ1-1	TGTGCCAGTAAACAGGGGTTGTATGTCACTGAAGCTTTCTTT	CASKQGLYVTEAFF
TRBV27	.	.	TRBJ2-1	TGTGCCAGCAGCCCCACCCCTAGCGCCTCCTACAATGAGCAGTTCTTC	CASSPTPSASYNEQFF
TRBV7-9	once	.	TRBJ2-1	TGTGCCAGCACCCCGCCGTGGCGGCGGGTCCCATTTAATGAGCAGTTCTTC	CASTPPWRRVPFNEQFF
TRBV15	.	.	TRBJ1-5	TGTGCCACCAGCACCCTAAGGGGGGGCGACGGGCAGCCCCAGCATTTT	CATSTLRGGDGQPQHF
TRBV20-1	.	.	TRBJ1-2	TGCAGTGCTAGTTCAGTCTATGGCTACACCTTC	CSASSVYGYTF
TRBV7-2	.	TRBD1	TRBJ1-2	TGTGCCAGCAGCTTAGCAGGGACAGGGCTGGCGTCTGGCTACACCTTC	CASSLAGTGLASGYTF
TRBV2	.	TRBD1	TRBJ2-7	TGTGCCAGCACCCCCGGGACAGGGATCGACGAGCAGTACTTC	CASTPGTGIDEQYF
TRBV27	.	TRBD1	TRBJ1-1	TGTGCCAGCAGCCTACAGGGGTCGGTGGCTGAAGCTTTCTTT	CASSLQGSVAEAFF
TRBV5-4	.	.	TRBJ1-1	TGTGCCAGCAGCTGGGGGCCCGGGGGCACTGAAGCTTTCTTT	CASSWGPGGTEAFF
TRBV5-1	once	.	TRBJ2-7	TGCGCCAGCAGCTTGGAACAGGTCTACGAGCAGTACTTC	CASSLEQVYEQYF
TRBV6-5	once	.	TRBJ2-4	TGTGCCAGCAGTTTCAGGGGCAGGGATGTCAACATTCAGTACTTC	CASSFRGRDVNIQYF
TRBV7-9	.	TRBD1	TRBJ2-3	TGTGCCAGCGTGATACAGGGGGCCGATACGCAGTATTTT	CASVIQGADTQYF
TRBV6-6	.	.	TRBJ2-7	TGTGCCAGCAGTTACTCCGCGGGGCCCCCCTTGGGCGAGCAGTACTTC	CASSYSAGPPLGEQYF
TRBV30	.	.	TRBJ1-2	TGTGCCTGGAACTCCAGGGGTGACTATGGCTACACCTTC	CAWNSRGDYGYTF
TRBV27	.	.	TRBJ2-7	TGTGCCAGCAGTTTAAGGGCTGGCGAGCAGTACTTC	CASSLRAGEQYF
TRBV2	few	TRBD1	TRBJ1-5	TGTGCCAGCAGACGACAGGGGGCTGGTCAGCCCCAGCATTTT	CASRRQGAGQPQHF
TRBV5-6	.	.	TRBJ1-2	TGTGCCAGCAGCCAACTATACTCCAATATCATATATGGCTACACCTTC	CASSQLYSNIIYGYTF
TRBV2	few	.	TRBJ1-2	TGTGCCAGCAGCAGGGAGAGGCAGGGCGATGGCTACACCTTC	CASSRERQGDGYTF
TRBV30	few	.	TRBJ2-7	TGTGCCTGTCCGTCAGGGGAGTACTACGAGCAGTACTTC	CACPSGEYYEQYF
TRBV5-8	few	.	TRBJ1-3	TGTGCCAGCAGCCTCAGGGAGGGCATTGCAAACACCATATATTTT	CASSLREGIANTIYF
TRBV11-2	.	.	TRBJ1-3	TGTGCCAGCAGCTTCGACAGGATGTCTGGAAACACCATATATTTT	CASSFDRMSGNTIYF
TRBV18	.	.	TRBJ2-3	TGTGCCAGCTCACCACCTAGCACAGATACGCAGTATTTT	CASSPPSTDTQYF
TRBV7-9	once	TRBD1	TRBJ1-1	TGTGCCAGCAGCTCCATAGGACAGGGGACGAACACTGAAGCTTTCTTT	CASSSIGQGTNTEAFF
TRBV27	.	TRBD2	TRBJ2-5	TGTGCCAGCAGTTTATTTTCCCTGACTAGCGGGGGGCATCAAGAGACCCAGTACTTC	CASSLFSLTSGGHQETQYF
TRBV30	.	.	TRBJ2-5	TGTGCCTGGAGTACCGGGACACGAAACCAAGAGACCCAGTACTTC	CAWSTGTRNQETQYF
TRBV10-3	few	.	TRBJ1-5	TGTGCCATCAGTGAGAGCGAGCAGCCCCAGCATTTT	CAISESEQPQHF
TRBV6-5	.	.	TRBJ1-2	TGTGCCAGCAGTTACTCGGGCCCAGGTGTGACTGGCTACACCTTC	CASSYSGPGVTGYTF
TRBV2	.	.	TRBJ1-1	TGTGCCAGCAGTGGAGGGCCGGGAGGAATCGGAGCTTTCTTT	CASSGGPGGIGAFF
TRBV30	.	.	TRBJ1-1	TGTGCCTGCGACCGGGAGTTAGAAGCTTTCTTT	CACDRELEAFF
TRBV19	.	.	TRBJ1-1	TGTGCCAGTAGTATCGGTGAGAACACTGAAGCTTTCTTT	CASSIGENTEAFF
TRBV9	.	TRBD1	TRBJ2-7	TGTGCCAGCAGCGCCCGGGACAGCTACGAGCAGTACTTC	CASSARDSYEQYF
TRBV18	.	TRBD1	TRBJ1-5	TGTGCCAGTGCCGGGACAGGGGATGACCCCCAGCATTTT	CASAGTGDDPQHF
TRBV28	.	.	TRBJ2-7	TGTGCCAGCAGTTTCTCAGGGGATGACGAGCAGTACTTC	CASSFSGDDEQYF
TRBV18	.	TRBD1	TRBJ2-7	TGTGCCAGCTCCCCAGAAGGGACAGGGGGTTACGAGCAGTACTTC	CASSPEGTGGYEQYF
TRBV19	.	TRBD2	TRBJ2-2	TGTGCCAGTAGTCAAGTAGCGGGGCCCTTCCCAACAGGGGAGCTGTTTTTT	CASSQVAGPFPTGELFF
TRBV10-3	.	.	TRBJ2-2	TGTGCCATGAGTGAGGGCTCCTTTCCCGGGGAGCTGTTTTTT	CAMSEGSFPGELFF
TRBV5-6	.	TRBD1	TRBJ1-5	TGTGCCAGCAACAGCGGGACAGGACCTTATCAGCCCCAGCATTTT	CASNSGTGPYQPQHF
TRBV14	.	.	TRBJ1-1	TGTGCCAGCAGCCTGGAAGGGAACACTGAAGCTTTCTTT	CASSLEGNTEAFF
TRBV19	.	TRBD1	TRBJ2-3	TGTGCCAGTAGTTGGGACAGCAGGAGCACAGATACGCAGTATTTT	CASSWDSRSTDTQYF